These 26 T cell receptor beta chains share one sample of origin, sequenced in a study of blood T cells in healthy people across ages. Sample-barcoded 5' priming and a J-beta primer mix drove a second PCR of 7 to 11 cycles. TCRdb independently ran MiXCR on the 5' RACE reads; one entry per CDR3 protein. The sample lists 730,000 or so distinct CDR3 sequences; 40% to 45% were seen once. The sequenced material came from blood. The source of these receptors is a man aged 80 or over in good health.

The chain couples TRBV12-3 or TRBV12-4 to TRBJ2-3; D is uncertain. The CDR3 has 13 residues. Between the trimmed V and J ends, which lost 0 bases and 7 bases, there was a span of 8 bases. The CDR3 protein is CASSLAVGYTQYF. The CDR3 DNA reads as TGTGCCAGCAGTTTAGCGGTGGGTTATACGCAGTATTTT.

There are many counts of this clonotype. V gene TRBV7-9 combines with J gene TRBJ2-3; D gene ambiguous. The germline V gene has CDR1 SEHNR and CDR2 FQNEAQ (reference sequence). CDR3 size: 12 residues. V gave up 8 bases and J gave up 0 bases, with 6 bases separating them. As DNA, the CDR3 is TGTGCCAGCGCACCTAGCACAGATACGCAGTATTTT. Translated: CASAPSTDTQYF.

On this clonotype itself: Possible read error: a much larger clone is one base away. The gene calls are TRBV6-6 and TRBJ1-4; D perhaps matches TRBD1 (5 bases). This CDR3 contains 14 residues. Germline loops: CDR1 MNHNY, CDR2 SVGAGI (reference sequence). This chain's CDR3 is CAGSLRQSDEKLFF. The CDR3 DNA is TGTGCCGGCAGTTTACGACAGTCTGATGAAAAACTGTTTTTT.

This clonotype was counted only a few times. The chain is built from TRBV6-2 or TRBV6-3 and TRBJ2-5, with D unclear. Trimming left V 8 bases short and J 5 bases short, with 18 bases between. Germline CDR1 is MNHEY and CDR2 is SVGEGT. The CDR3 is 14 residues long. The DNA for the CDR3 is TGTGCCAGCCTTTCGGGCCCAACGCGGGAGACCCAGTACTTC. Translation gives CASLSGPTRETQYF.

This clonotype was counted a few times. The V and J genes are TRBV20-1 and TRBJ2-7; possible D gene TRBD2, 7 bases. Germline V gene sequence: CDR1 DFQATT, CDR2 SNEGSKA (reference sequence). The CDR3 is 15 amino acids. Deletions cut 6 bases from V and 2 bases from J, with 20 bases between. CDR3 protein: CSAEGGQGFAYEQYF. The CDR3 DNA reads TGCAGTGCAGAGGGGGGGCAGGGGTTCGCCTACGAGCAGTACTTC.

The CDR3 DNA sequence: TGTGCCAGCACCGTCTCCGGGGGTTTGACTGAAGCTTTCTTT. Protein: CASTVSGGLTEAFF. The chain carries TRBV3-1 and TRBJ1-1, with a weak D call TRBD1 (5 bases). There are 14 residues in the CDR3. The V gene lost 7 bases and the J gene lost 5 bases, with 17 bases spanning the gap. Germline V gene data show CDR1 as LGHDT and CDR2 as YNNKEL (reference sequence).

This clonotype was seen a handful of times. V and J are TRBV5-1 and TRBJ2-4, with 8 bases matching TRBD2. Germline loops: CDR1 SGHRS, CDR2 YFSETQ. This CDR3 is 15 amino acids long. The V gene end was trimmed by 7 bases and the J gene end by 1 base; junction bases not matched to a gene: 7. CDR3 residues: CASSGGGAAKNIQYF. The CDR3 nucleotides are TGCGCCAGCTCCGGGGGGGGTGCGGCCAAAAACATTCAGTACTTC.

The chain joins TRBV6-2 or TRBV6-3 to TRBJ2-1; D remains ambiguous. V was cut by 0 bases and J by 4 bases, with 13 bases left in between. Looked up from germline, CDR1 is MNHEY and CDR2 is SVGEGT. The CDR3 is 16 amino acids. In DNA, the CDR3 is TGTGCCAGCAGTTACTCGAAGGCCCATGGGTACAATGAGCAGTTCTTC. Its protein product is CASSYSKAHGYNEQFF.

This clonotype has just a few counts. CDR3 DNA: TGTGCCAGCAGCTTGTTAGGGACAGGGCCTTACGAGCAGTACTTC. Residues: CASSLLGTGPYEQYF. The rearrangement links TRBV7-9 to TRBJ2-5; 9 nucleotides agree with TRBD1. The closer fit of TRBJ2-7 to the DNA end suggests the J call may be wrong. The CDR3 totals 15 residues. Germline values: CDR1 SEHNR, CDR2 FQNEAQ (reference sequence).

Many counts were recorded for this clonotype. CDR3 coding DNA: TGTGCCAGCAGCCCCAGTAGCGGGAGGTCATCAGATACGCAGTATTTT. Amino acids: CASSPSSGRSSDTQYF. The chain joins TRBV4-2 to TRBJ2-3, with TRBD2 matching over 10 bases. The CDR3 extends over 16 amino acids. The J segment lost 4 bases and the V segment lost 4 bases, leaving 8 bases of the junction unmatched. CDR1 LGHNA and CDR2 YNFKEQ come from the germline V gene.

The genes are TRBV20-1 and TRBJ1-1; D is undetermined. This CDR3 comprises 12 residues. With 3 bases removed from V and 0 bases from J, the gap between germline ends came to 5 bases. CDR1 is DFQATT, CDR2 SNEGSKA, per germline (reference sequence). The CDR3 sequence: CSARFMNTEAFF. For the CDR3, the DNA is TGCAGTGCTAGGTTCATGAACACTGAAGCTTTCTTT.

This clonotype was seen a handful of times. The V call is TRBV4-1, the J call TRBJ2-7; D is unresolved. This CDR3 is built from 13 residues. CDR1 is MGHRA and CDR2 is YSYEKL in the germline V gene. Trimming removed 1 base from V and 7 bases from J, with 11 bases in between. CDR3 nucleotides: TGCGCCAGCAGCCAAGCCGGCCGTTATGAGCAGTACTTC. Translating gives CASSQAGRYEQYF.

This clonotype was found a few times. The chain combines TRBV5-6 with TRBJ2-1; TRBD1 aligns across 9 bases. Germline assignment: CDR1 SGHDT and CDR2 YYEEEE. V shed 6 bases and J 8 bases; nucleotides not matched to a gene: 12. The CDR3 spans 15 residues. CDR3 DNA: TGTGCCAGCAACCTCGGGACAGGGTCTGTTTATGAGCAGTTCTTC. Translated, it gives CASNLGTGSVYEQFF.

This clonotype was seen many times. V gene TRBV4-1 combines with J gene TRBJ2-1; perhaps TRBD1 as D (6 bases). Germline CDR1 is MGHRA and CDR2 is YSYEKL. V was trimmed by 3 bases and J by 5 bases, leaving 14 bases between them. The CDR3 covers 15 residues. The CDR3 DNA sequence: TGCGCCAGCAGCCAGAAGACAGGAATTGACAATGAGCAGTTCTTC. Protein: CASSQKTGIDNEQFF.

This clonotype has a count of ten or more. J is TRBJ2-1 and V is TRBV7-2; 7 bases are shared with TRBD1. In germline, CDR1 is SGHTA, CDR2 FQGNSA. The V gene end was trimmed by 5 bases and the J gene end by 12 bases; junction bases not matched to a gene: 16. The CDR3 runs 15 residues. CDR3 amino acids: CASSIPTGFMKGQFF. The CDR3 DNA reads TGTGCCAGCAGCATACCGACAGGGTTTATGAAGGGGCAGTTCTTC.

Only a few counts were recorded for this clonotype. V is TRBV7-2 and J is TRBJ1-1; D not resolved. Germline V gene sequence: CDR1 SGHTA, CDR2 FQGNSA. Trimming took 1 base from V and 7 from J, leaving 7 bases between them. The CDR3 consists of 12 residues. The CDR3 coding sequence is TGTGCCAGCAGCTTAGTTGGGCGTGAAGCTTTCTTT. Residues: CASSLVGREAFF. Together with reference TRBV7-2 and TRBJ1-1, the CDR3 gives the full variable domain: GAGVSQSPSNKVTEKGKDVELRCDPISGHTALYWYRQSLGQGLEFLIYFQGNSAPDKSGLPSDRFSAERTGGSVSTLTIQRTQQEDSAVYLCASSLVGREAFFGQGTRLTVV.

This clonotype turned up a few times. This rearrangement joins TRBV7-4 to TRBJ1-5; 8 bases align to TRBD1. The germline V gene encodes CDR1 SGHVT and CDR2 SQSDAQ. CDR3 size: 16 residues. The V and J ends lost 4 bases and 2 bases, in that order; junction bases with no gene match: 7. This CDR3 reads CASSSTGGGGNQPQHF. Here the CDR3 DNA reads TGTGCCAGCAGCTCAACAGGGGGTGGGGGCAATCAGCCCCAGCATTTT.

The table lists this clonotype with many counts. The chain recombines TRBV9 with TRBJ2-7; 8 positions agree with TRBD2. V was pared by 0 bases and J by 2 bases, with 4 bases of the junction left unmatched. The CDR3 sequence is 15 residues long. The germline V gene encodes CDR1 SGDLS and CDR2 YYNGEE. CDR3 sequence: CASSVGGLGTYEQYF. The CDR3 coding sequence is TGTGCCAGCAGCGTAGGGGGACTAGGAACCTACGAGCAGTACTTC.

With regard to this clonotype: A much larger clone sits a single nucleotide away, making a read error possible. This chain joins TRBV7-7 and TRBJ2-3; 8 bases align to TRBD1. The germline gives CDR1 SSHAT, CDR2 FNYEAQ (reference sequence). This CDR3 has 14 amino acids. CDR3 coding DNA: TGTGCCAGCAGCCCGGGGACCGGGACAGGTACGCAGTATTTT. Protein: CASSPGTGTGTQYF. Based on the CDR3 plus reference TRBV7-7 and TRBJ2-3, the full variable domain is GAGVSQSPRYKVTKRGQDVTLRCDPISSHATLYWYQQALGQGPEFLTYFNYEAQPDKSGLPSDRFSAERPEGSISTLTIQRTEQRDSAMYRCASSPGTGTGTQYFGPGTRLTVL.

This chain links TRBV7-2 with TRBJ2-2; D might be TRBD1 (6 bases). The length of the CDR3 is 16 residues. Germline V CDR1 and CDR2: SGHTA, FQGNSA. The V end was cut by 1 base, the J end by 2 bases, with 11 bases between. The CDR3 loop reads CASSLVVGTNTGELFF. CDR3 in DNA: TGTGCCAGCAGCTTAGTAGTTGGGACAAACACCGGGGAGCTGTTTTTT.

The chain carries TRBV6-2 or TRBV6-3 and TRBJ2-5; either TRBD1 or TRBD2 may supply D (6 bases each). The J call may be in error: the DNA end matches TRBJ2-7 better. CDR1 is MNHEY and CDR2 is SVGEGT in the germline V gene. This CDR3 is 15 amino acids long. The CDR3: CASLGGSHHAYEQYF. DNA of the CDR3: TGTGCCAGCCTAGGGGGGTCACACCACGCTTACGAGCAGTACTTC.

In nucleotides, the CDR3 is TGTGCCAGCCTCCTGGGTCGAGGGGGGATCAACACCGGGGAGCTGTTTTTT. Protein product: CASLLGRGGINTGELFF. V gene TRBV11-2 combines with J gene TRBJ2-2, with D possibly being TRBD1 or TRBD2 (6 bases each). The CDR3 totals 17 residues. Germline assignment: CDR1 SGHAT and CDR2 FQNNGV. The V end was cut by 8 bases, the J end by 2 bases, with 21 bases between.

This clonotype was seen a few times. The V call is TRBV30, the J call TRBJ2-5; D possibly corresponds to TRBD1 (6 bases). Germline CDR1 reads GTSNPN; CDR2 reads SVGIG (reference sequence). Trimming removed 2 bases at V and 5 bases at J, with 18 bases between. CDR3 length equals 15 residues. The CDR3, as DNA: TGTGCCTGGAGTTTGTCCGGGGACACAGGGGAGACCCAGTACTTC. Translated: CAWSLSGDTGETQYF. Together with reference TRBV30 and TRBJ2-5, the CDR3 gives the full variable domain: SQTIHQWPATLVQPVGSPLSLECTVEGTSNPNLYWYRQAAGRGLQLLFYSVGIGQISSEVPQNLSASRPQDRQFILSSKKLLLSDSGFYLCAWSLSGDTGETQYFGPGTRLLVL.

The CDR3 here is CASSLGPSGSMGTQYF. The CDR3, as DNA: TGCGCCAGCAGCTTGGGGCCTAGCGGGAGTATGGGTACGCAGTATTTT. The rearrangement joins TRBV5-1 to TRBJ2-3; TRBD2 matches 10 bases. V was clipped by 0 bases and J by 8 bases; unmatched bases: 9. Germline values: CDR1 SGHRS, CDR2 YFSETQ. The CDR3 loop spans 16 amino acids.

In DNA form, the CDR3 reads TGTGCCAGCAGTTACGGGACAGGGTTTCAGTACGAGCAGTACTTC. Protein: CASSYGTGFQYEQYF. V usage is TRBV27 and J usage is TRBJ2-7, with 9 nucleotides matching TRBD1. This CDR3 is 15 amino acids long. Germline loops: CDR1 MNHEY, CDR2 SMNVEV (reference sequence). Unmatched junction bases numbered 8, after V lost 4 bases and J lost 4 bases.

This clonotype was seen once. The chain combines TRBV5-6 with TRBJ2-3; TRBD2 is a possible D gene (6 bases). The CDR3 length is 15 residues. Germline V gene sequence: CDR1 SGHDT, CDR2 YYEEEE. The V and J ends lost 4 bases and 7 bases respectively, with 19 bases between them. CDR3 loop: CASSPRDLPTNTQYF. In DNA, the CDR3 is TGTGCCAGCAGCCCTCGGGACTTACCAACCAATACGCAGTATTTT.